This is a list of T cell receptor beta chains from one sample in a study of CD8+ T cells in alopecia areata. Sequencing used immunoSEQ multiplex PCR; TCRdb keeps in-frame clones, though not all of them. The sample records fewer than 250,000 clones, approximately 47% being singletons. The specimen comprised CD4+ T cells sorted from blood, sampled between weeks 36 and 40, from a patient treated with tofacitinib. These receptors came from a human donor with alopecia areata. Each CDR3 is given with its conserved first and last residue. A D gene is named only where the DNA matches it firmly. Clone size is not always given. Where it is, it says once, few, many or a class for expanded clones.

v_call,j_call,clone_size,d_call,cdr3_nt,cdr3_aa
TRBV29-1,TRBJ2-6,NA,NA,TGCAGCGTCCGACTTGAGGGTAGCGGGGCCAACGTCCTGACTTTC,CSVRLEGSGANVLTF
TRBV2,TRBJ2-5,NA,NA,TGTGCCAGCGAGGTTAGGGGGCAAGAGACCCAGTACTTC,CASEVRGQETQYF
TRBV30,TRBJ1-2,NA,NA,TGTGCCTGGACGGACAGATTACTTTATGGCTACACCTTC,CAWTDRLLYGYTF
TRBV9,TRBJ2-7,NA,TRBD1,TGTGCCAGCAGCGAGACAGGGTTCGCCCACGAGCAGTACTTC,CASSETGFAHEQYF
TRBV27,TRBJ2-5,once,TRBD1,TGTGCCAGCAGTCCGACAGGGCTAGGGGAGACCCAGTACTTC,CASSPTGLGETQYF
TRBV7-9,TRBJ2-5,few,TRBD1,TGTGCCAGCAGCAGCAGGACAGGGGTAGAGACCCAGTACTTC,CASSSRTGVETQYF
TRBV13,TRBJ1-1,few,NA,TGTGCCAGCAGCTTAGGGAGGGCGGGCACTGAAGCTTTCTTT,CASSLGRAGTEAFF
TRBV11-1,TRBJ2-7,few,TRBD1,TGTGCCAGCAAGACAGGGGGCGCGAGGTCGGCCTACGAGCAGTACTTC,CASKTGGARSAYEQYF
TRBV5-1,TRBJ2-5,NA,NA,TGCGCCAGCAGCTTGGAAATCACAGTCCAAGAGACCCAGTACTTC,CASSLEITVQETQYF
TRBV7-2,TRBJ2-3,few,NA,TGTGCCAGCAGCCCCCAGCCGCCTTTTGATACGCAGTATTTT,CASSPQPPFDTQYF
TRBV11-2,TRBJ2-5,NA,NA,TGTGCCAGCAGCTTCCTCAGCGAGGGGGAGACCCAGTACTTC,CASSFLSEGETQYF
TRBV30,TRBJ2-5,few,NA,TGTGCCTGGAGTAGGACTATGAAAGAGACCCAGTACTTC,CAWSRTMKETQYF
TRBV29-1,TRBJ2-1,NA,NA,TGCAGCTTAGACGGGTGGGGCAATGAGCAGTTCTTC,CSLDGWGNEQFF
TRBV6-5,TRBJ1-2,NA,NA,TGTGCCAGCAGTTACGGTAATAACTATGGCTACACCTTC,CASSYGNNYGYTF
TRBV25-1,TRBJ1-3,NA,NA,TGTGCCAGCAGTGAGTATGGAGCCCCAGGTCGGAACACCATATATTTT,CASSEYGAPGRNTIYF
TRBV7-6,TRBJ2-3,NA,NA,TGTGCCAGCAGCCGCTTGGGCGAGGGGGGCACAGATACGCAGTATTTT,CASSRLGEGGTDTQYF
TRBV29-1,TRBJ2-2,few,NA,TGCAGCGTTCCCGGACAGACGAACACCGGGGAGCTGTTTTTT,CSVPGQTNTGELFF
TRBV6-5,TRBJ2-3,NA,NA,TGTGCCAGCACCCGGGACTTCAGCACAGATACGCAGTATTTT,CASTRDFSTDTQYF
TRBV7-2,TRBJ2-7,NA,NA,TGTGCCAGCAGCCGGGGCGGGACTTTCACCTACGAGCAGTACTTC,CASSRGGTFTYEQYF
TRBV11-2,TRBJ2-5,NA,TRBD2,TGTGCCAGCAGCTTAAAATCCATGGGGACTAGCGGTAACCAAGAGACCCAGTACTTC,CASSLKSMGTSGNQETQYF
TRBV30,TRBJ1-3,NA,NA,TGTGCCTGGAGTGGTGGGAACTCTGGAAACACCATATATTTT,CAWSGGNSGNTIYF
TRBV30,TRBJ2-5,NA,NA,TGTGCCTGGAGTGTAGACAGGCCGCAGTACTTC,CAWSVDRPQYF
TRBV27,TRBJ2-1,NA,TRBD2,TGTGCCAGCAGTTTAACCCGACTAGCGGGTAGGAATGAGCAGTTCTTC,CASSLTRLAGRNEQFF
TRBV4-1,TRBJ2-2,few,NA,TGCGCCAGCAGCCAAGCGACGGGGGGACAAGCGAACACCGGGGAGCTGTTTTTT,CASSQATGGQANTGELFF
TRBV9,TRBJ2-1,few,NA,TGTGCCAGCAGCGTAGGCGGCATTGAGCAGTTCTTC,CASSVGGIEQFF
TRBV6-1,TRBJ2-2,NA,TRBD2,TGTGCCAGCAGACTAGCGGGAGACACCGGGGAGCTGTTTTTT,CASRLAGDTGELFF
TRBV29-1,TRBJ2-4,NA,NA,TGCAGCGTCCTCCTCCCAGGGATTCGGAGAAACATTCAGTACTTC,CSVLLPGIRRNIQYF
TRBV18,TRBJ1-5,NA,NA,TGTGCCAGCTCACCATACAGGGCAGTCGATCAGCCCCAGCATTTT,CASSPYRAVDQPQHF
TRBV5-1,TRBJ2-7,few,NA,TGCGCCAGCAGCGCACAGGGATCTGGCTACGAGCAGTACTTC,CASSAQGSGYEQYF
TRBV5-4,TRBJ2-4,few,TRBD2,TGTGCCAGCAGCCCCCTCGGGGGGTACATTCAGTACTTC,CASSPLGGYIQYF
TRBV25-1,TRBJ1-1,NA,NA,TGTGCCAGCAGTGAGGGAGGGACGCTGGGAGCTTTCTTT,CASSEGGTLGAFF
TRBV30,TRBJ1-1,NA,NA,TGTGCCTGGTCCGACGGATGGAACACTGAAGCTTTCTTT,CAWSDGWNTEAFF
TRBV15,TRBJ2-3,few,TRBD2,TGTGCCACCAGCAGAGGACTAGCGAGCACAGATACGCAGTATTTT,CATSRGLASTDTQYF
TRBV6-1,TRBJ2-5,few,NA,TGTGCCAGCAGTGAACGAGAGACCCAGTACTTC,CASSERETQYF
TRBV29-1,TRBJ1-2,NA,NA,TGCAGCGTTGACTCCGGGACTGGGTCCAATGGCTACACCTTC,CSVDSGTGSNGYTF
TRBV29-1,TRBJ2-7,NA,NA,TGCAGCGGGGGACGAGGACCGGGGAAGGAGCAGTACTTC,CSGGRGPGKEQYF
TRBV29-1,TRBJ2-1,NA,TRBD1,TGCAGCGCAGACAGGGAACCTTACAATGAGCAGTTCTTC,CSADREPYNEQFF
TRBV10-3,TRBJ2-5,few,NA,TGTGCCATCAGTGATTCGGGGTTTCTTCAAGAGACCCAGTACTTC,CAISDSGFLQETQYF
TRBV11-2,TRBJ2-2,few,TRBD2,TGTGCCAGCAGCCAAGAGCGGGGCACCGGGGAGCTGTTTTTT,CASSQERGTGELFF
TRBV27,TRBJ1-2,NA,TRBD1,TGTGCCAGCAGACCAAGGACAGGGGGCTCTGGCTACACCTTC,CASRPRTGGSGYTF
TRBV30,TRBJ1-6,NA,NA,TGTGCCTGGAGTCCAGGGAAAAATAATTCACCCCTCCACTTT,CAWSPGKNNSPLHF
TRBV27,TRBJ2-7,once,NA,TGTGCCAGCAGTTTCGCAGGGCCCTACGAGCAGTACTTC,CASSFAGPYEQYF
TRBV28,TRBJ2-7,few,NA,TGTGCCAGCAGTAAGACAGGCTACGAGCAGTACTTC,CASSKTGYEQYF
TRBV28,TRBJ2-3,NA,TRBD1,TGTGCCAGCAGCCGGGGACAGTTAGGGACAGATACGCAGTATTTT,CASSRGQLGTDTQYF
TRBV19,TRBJ2-1,few,NA,TGTGCCAGTAGTAGACGAGAGAAGGCCACCGGAGCCTACAATGAGCAGTTCTTC,CASSRREKATGAYNEQFF
TRBV4-1,TRBJ2-4,NA,TRBD2,TGCGCCAGCAGCCAAGAGGATTATAGCGGGAGTTTCCTAGCCAAAAACATTCAGTACTTC,CASSQEDYSGSFLAKNIQYF
TRBV21-1,TRBJ1-1,NA,NA,TGTGCCAGCAGCCTGGCCACTGAAGCTTTCTTT,CASSLATEAFF
TRBV29-1,TRBJ1-2,few,TRBD1,TGCAGCGTTGAGGGGCAGGGGGCCTATGGCTACACCTTC,CSVEGQGAYGYTF